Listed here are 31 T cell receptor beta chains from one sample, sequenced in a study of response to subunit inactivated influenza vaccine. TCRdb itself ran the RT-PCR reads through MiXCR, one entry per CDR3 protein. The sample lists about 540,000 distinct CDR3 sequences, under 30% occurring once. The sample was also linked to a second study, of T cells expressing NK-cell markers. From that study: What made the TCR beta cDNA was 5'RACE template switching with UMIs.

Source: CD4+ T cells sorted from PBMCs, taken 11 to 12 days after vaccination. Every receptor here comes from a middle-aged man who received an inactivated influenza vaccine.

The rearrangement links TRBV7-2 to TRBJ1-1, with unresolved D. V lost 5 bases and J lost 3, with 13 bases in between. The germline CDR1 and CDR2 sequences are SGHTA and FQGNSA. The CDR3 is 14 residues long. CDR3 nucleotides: TGTGCCAGCAGCCGGGTAGGGAGGTACACTGAAGCTTTCTTT. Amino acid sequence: CASSRVGRYTEAFF.

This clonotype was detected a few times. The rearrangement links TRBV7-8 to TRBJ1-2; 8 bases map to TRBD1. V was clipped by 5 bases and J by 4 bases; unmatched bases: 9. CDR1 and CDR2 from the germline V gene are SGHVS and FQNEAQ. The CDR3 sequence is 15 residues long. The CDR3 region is CASSLGPDRAYGYTF. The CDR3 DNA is TGTGCCAGCAGCCTAGGCCCGGACAGGGCCTATGGCTACACCTTC.

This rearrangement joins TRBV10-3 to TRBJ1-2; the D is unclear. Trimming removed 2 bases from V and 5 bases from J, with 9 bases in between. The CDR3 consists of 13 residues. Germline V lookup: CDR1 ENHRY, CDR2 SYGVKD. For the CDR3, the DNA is TGTGCCATCAGTGAGGGGATAGGATATGGCTACACCTTC. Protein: CAISEGIGYGYTF.

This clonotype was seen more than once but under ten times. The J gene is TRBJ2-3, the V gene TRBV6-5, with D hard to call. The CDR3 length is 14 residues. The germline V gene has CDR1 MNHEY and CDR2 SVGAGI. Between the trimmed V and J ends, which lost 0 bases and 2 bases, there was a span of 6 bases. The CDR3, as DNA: TGTGCCAGCAGTTACTCGGCAGACACAGATACGCAGTATTTT. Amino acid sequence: CASSYSADTDTQYF.

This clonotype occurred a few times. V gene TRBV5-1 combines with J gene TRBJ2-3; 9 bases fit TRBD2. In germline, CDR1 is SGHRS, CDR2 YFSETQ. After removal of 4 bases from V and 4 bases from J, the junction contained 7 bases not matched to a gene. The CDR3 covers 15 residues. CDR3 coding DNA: TGCGCCAGCAGCAGGATAGCGGGAGATTCAGATACGCAGTATTTT. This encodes CASSRIAGDSDTQYF. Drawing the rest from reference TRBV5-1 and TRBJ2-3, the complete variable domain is KAGVTQTPRYLIKTRGQQVTLSCSPISGHRSVSWYQQTPGQGLQFLFEYFSETQRNKGNFPGRFSGRQFSNSRSEMNVSTLELGDSALYLCASSRIAGDSDTQYFGPGTRLTVL.

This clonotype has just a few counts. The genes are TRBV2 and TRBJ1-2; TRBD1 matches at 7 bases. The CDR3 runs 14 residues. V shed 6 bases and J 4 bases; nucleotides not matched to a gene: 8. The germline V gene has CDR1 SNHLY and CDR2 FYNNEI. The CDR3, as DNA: TGTGCCAGCAGCCGAGAACAGGGGAGCTATGGCTACACCTTC. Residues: CASSREQGSYGYTF. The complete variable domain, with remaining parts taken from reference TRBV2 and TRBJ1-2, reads EPEVTQTPSHQVTQMGQEVILRCVPISNHLYFYWYRQILGQKVEFLVSFYNNEISEKSEIFDDQFSVERPDGSNFTLKIRSTKLEDSAMYFCASSREQGSYGYTFGSGTRLTVV.

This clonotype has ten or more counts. The CDR3 bases are TGTGCCAGCCGGACTAGCGGGAGCTACGAGCAGTACTTC. It translates to CASRTSGSYEQYF. This rearrangement joins TRBV6-1 to TRBJ2-7, with 13 bases that match TRBD2. The trim removed 8 bases at V and 3 bases at J, leaving 1 base unmatched. The germline V gene has CDR1 MNHNS and CDR2 SASEGT. CDR3 length: 13 amino acids.

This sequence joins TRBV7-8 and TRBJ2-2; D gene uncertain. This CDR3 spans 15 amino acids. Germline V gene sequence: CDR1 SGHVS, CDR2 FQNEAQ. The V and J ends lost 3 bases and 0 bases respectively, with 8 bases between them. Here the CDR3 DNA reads TGTGCCAGCAGCTTGGGCATTGCGAACACCGGGGAGCTGTTTTTT. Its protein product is CASSLGIANTGELFF.

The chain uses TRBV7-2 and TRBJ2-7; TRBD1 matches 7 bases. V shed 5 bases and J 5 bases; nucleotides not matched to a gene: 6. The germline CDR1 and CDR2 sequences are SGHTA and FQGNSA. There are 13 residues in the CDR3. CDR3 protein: CASSAGQVDEQYF. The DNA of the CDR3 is TGTGCCAGCAGCGCTGGACAGGTGGACGAGCAGTACTTC.

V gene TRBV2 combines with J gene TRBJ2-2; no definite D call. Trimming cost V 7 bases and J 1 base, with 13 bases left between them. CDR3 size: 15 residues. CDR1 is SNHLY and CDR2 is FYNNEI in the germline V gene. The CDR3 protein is CASTFIDGNTGELFF. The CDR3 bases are TGTGCCAGCACCTTTATCGACGGGAACACCGGGGAGCTGTTTTTT. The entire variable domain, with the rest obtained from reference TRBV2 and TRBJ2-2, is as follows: EPEVTQTPSHQVTQMGQEVILRCVPISNHLYFYWYRQILGQKVEFLVSFYNNEISEKSEIFDDQFSVERPDGSNFTLKIRSTKLEDSAMYFCASTFIDGNTGELFFGEGSRLTVL.

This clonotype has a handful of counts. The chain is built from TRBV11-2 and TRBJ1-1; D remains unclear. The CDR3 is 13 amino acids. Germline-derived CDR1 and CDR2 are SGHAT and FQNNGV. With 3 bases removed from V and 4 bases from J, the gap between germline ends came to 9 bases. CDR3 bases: TGTGCCAGCAGCTTGAATGAGGGCACTGAAGCTTTCTTT. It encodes CASSLNEGTEAFF.

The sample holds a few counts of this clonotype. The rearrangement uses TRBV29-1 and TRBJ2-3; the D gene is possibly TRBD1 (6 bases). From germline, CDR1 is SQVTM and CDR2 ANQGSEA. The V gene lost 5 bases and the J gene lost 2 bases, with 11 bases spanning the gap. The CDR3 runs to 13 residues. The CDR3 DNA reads TGCAGCGTTCGGGGACAAATCACAGATACGCAGTATTTT. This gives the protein CSVRGQITDTQYF.

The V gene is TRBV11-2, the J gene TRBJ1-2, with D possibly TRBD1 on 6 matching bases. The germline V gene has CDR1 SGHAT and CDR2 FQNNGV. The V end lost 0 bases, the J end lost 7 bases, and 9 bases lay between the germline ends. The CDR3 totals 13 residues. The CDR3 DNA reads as TGTGCCAGCAGCTTAGATCAGGGGCTTGGCTACACCTTC. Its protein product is CASSLDQGLGYTF. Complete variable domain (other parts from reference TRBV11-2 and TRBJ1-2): EAGVAQSPRYKIIEKRQSVAFWCNPISGHATLYWYQQILGQGPKLLIQFQNNGVVDDSQLPKDRFSAERLKGVDSTLKIQPAKLEDSAVYLCASSLDQGLGYTFGSGTRLTVV.

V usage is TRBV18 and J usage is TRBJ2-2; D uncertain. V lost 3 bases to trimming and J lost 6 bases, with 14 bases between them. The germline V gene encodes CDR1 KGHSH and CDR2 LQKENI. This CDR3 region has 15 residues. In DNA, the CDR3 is TGTGCCAGCTCACCGAGACGATCAGTGGCCGGGGAGCTGTTTTTT. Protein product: CASSPRRSVAGELFF.

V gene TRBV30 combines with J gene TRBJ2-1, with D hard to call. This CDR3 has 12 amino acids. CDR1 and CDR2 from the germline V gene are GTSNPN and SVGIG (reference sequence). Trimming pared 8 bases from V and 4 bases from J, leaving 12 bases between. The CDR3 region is CALVQAYNEQFF. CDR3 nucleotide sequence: TGTGCCCTGGTTCAGGCGTACAATGAGCAGTTCTTC.

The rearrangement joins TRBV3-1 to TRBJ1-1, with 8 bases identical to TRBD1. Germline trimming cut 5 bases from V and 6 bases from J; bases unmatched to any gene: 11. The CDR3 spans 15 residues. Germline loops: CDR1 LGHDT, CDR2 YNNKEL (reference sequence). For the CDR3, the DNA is TGTGCCAGCAGCTACGGACAGGGCGTTTACTCTGAAGCTTTCTTT. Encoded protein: CASSYGQGVYSEAFF.

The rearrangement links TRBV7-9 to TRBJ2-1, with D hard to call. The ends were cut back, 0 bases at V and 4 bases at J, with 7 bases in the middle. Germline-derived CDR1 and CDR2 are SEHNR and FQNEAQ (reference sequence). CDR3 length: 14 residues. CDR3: CASSLAGIYNEQFF. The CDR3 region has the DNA TGTGCCAGCAGCTTAGCGGGGATTTACAATGAGCAGTTCTTC.

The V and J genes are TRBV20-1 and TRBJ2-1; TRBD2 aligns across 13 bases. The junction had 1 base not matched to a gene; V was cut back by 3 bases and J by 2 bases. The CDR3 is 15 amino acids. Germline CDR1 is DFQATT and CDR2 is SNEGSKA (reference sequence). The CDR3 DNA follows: TGCAGTGCTAGGGGACTAGCGGGAACCTACAATGAGCAGTTCTTC. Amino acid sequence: CSARGLAGTYNEQFF.

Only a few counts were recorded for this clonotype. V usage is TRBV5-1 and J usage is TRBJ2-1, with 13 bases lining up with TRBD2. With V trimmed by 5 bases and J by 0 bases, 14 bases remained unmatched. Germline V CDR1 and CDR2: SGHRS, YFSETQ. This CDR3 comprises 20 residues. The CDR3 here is CASRYLVTSGGRSSYNEQFF. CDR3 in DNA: TGCGCCAGCAGATATCTGGTGACTAGCGGGGGGCGCAGCTCCTACAATGAGCAGTTCTTC.

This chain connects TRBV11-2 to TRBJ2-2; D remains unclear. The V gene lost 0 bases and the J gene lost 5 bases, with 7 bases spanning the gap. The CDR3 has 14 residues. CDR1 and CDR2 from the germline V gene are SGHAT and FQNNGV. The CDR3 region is CASSLDWLTGELFF. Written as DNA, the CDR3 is TGTGCCAGCAGCTTAGACTGGCTTACCGGGGAGCTGTTTTTT.

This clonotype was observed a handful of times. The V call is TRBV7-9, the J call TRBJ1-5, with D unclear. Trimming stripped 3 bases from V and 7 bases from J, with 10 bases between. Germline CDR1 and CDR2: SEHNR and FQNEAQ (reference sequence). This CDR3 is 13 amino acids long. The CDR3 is CASSLRKGQPQHF. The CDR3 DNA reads TGTGCCAGCAGCTTGAGAAAAGGACAGCCCCAGCATTTT.

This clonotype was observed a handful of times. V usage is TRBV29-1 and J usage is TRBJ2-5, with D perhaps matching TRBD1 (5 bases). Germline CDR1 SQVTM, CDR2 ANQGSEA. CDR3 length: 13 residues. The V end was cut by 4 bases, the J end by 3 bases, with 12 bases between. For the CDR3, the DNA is TGCAGCGTTGCAAGAGGCAGGGAAGAGACCCAGTACTTC. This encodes CSVARGREETQYF.

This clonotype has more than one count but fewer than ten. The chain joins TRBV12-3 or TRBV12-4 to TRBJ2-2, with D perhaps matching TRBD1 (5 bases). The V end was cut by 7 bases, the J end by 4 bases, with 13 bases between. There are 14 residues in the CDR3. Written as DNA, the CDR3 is TGTGCCAGCACCGGCAGGGTGGGCACCGGGGAGCTGTTTTTT. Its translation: CASTGRVGTGELFF.

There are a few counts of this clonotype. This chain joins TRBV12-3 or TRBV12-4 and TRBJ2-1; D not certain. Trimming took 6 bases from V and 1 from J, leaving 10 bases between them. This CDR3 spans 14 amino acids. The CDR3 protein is CASSGALSYNEQFF. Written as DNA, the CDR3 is TGTGCCAGCAGCGGAGCTCTTTCCTACAATGAGCAGTTCTTC.

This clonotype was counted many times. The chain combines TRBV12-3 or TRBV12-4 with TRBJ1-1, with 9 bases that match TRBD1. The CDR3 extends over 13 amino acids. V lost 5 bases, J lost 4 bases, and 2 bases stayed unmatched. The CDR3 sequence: CASSGTGPTEAFF. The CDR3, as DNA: TGTGCCAGCAGTGGGACAGGGCCCACTGAAGCTTTCTTT.

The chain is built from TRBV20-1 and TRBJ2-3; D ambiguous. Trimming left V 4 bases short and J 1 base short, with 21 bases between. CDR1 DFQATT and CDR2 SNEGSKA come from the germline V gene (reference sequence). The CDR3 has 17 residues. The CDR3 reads CSATQSRLLVGTDTQYF. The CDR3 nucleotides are TGCAGTGCTACCCAGTCCCGACTGTTGGTGGGCACAGATACGCAGTATTTT.

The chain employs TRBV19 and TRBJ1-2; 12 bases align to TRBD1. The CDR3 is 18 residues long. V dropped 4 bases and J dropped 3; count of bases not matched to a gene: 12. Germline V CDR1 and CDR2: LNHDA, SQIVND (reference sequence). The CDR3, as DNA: TGTGCCAGTAGTAAAGGACCGGGACAGGGGGCGATGTACTATGGCTACACCTTC. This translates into CASSKGPGQGAMYYGYTF. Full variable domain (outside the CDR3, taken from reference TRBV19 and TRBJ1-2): DGGITQSPKYLFRKEGQNVTLSCEQNLNHDAMYWYRQDPGQGLRLIYYSQIVNDFQKGDIAEGYSVSREKKESFPLTVTSAQKNPTAFYLCASSKGPGQGAMYYGYTFGSGTRLTVV.

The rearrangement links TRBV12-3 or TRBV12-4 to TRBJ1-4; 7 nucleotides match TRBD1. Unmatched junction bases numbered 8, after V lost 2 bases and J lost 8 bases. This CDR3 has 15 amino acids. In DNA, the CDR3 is TGTGCCAGCAGTTTAAGGGGGCGGAGGGGGGAAAAACTGTTTTTT. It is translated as CASSLRGRRGEKLFF.

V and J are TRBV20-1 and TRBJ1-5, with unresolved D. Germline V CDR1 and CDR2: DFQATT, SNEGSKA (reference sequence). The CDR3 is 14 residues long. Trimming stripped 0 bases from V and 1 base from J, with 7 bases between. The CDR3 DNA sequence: TGCAGTGCTAGAGATCTGGGGAGCAATCAGCCCCAGCATTTT. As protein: CSARDLGSNQPQHF.

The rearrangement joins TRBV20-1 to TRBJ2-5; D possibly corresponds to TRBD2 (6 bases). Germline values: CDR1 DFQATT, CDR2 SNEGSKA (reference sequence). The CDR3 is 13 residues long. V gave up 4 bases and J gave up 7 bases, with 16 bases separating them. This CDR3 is CSAKTPGDLTQYF. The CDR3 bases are TGCAGTGCTAAAACCCCTGGGGACTTGACCCAGTACTTC.

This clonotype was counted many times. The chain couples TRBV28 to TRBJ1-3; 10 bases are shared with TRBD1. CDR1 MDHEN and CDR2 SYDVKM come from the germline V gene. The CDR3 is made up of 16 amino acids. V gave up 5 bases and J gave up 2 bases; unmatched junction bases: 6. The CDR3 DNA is TGTGCCAGCAGTCGGGACAGGGGATTTACTGGAAACACCATATATTTT. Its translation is CASSRDRGFTGNTIYF.